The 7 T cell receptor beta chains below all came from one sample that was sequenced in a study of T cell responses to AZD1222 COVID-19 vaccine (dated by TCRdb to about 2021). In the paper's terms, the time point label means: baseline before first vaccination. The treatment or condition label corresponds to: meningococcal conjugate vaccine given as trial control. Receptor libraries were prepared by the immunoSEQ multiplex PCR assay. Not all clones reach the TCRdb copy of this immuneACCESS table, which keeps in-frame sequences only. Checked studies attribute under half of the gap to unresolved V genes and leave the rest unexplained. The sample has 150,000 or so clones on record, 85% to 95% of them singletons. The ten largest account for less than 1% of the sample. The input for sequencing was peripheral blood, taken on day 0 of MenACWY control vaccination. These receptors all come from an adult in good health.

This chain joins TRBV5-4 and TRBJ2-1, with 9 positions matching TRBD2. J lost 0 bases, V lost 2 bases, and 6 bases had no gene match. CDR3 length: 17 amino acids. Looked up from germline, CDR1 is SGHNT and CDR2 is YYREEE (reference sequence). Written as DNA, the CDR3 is TGTGCCAGCAGCTTAAGACTAGCGGTAGGCTCCTACAATGAGCAGTTCTTC. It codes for CASSLRLAVGSYNEQFF.

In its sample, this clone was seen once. CDR3 sequence (DNA): TGTGCCAGCAGCTTAGCCCAAGGGGGTGAAGCTTTCTTT. This translates into CASSLAQGGEAFF. V usage is TRBV7-9 and J usage is TRBJ1-1; tentatively, D is TRBD1 (6 bases). The germline gives CDR1 SEHNR, CDR2 FQNEAQ (reference sequence). V was pared by 0 bases and J by 7 bases, with 9 bases between. CDR3 length: 13 amino acids.

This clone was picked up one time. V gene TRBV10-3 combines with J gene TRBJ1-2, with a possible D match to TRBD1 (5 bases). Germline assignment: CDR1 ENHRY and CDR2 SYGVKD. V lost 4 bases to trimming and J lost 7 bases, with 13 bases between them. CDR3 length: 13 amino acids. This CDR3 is CAISGWGVGGYTF. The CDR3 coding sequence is TGTGCCATCAGTGGTTGGGGGGTTGGTGGCTACACCTTC.

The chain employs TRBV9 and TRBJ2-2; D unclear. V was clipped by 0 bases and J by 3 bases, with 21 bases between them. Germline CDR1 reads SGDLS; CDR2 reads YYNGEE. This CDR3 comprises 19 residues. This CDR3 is CASSVAINSVPPYTGELFF. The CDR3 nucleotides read TGTGCCAGCAGCGTAGCTATCAATTCAGTCCCACCCTACACCGGGGAGCTGTTTTTT.

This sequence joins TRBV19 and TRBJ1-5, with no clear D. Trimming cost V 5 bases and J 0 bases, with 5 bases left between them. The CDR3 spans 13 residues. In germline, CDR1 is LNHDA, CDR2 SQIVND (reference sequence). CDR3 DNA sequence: TGTGCCAGTAGTTACGATAGCAATCAGCCCCAGCATTTT. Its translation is CASSYDSNQPQHF. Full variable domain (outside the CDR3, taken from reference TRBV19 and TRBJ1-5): DGGITQSPKYLFRKEGQNVTLSCEQNLNHDAMYWYRQDPGQGLRLIYYSQIVNDFQKGDIAEGYSVSREKKESFPLTVTSAQKNPTAFYLCASSYDSNQPQHFGDGTRLSIL.

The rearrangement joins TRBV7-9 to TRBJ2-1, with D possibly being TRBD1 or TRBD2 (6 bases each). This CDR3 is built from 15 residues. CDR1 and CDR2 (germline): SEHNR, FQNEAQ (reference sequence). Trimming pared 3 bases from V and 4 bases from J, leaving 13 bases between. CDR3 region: CASSLGGGDYNEQFF. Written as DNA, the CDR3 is TGTGCCAGCAGCTTGGGGGGCGGAGATTACAATGAGCAGTTCTTC.

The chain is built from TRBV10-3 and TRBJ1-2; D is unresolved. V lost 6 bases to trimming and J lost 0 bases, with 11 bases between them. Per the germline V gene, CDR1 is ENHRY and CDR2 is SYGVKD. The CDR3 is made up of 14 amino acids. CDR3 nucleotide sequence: TGTGCCATCAGAGCAGATACCCCTAACTATGGCTACACCTTC. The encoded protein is CAIRADTPNYGYTF.